A single sample is the source of the 21 T cell receptor beta chains below, sequenced in a study of STAT3 mutations in large granular lymphocyte leukemia. General observations from the study: At least one immunodominant TCR beta clonotype appeared in every T-cell large granular lymphocyte leukemia patient.

These receptors' antigens are unknown. TCRdb's copy holds only in-frame clones and misses some; the assay was immunoSEQ multiplex PCR. The table includes 30,000 to 45,000 clones, more than 70% detected once. The sample taken for sequencing was PBMCs. The source is a human donor with T large granular lymphocyte leukemia. Some clones in this sample may be carry-over from other donors' samples.

This clone turned up a few times. V usage is TRBV5-1 and J usage is TRBJ1-5; D not resolved. Trimming removed 2 bases at V and 6 bases at J, with 9 bases between. Per the germline V gene, CDR1 is SGHRS and CDR2 is YFSETQ. This CDR3 contains 13 residues. CDR3 sequence reads: CASSFMGGQPQHF. CDR3 DNA: TGCGCCAGCAGCTTCATGGGTGGTCAGCCCCAGCATTTT.

This sequence joins TRBV7-9 and TRBJ1-1; D unclear. Germline CDR1 is SEHNR and CDR2 is FQNEAQ (reference sequence). With 5 bases removed from V and 0 bases from J, the gap between germline ends came to 13 bases. This CDR3 contains 15 residues. CDR3 bases: TGTGCCAGCAGCGCGGGAGTTAATATGAACACTGAAGCTTTCTTT. It translates to CASSAGVNMNTEAFF.

The sample holds a few counts of this clone. The chain recombines TRBV5-4 with TRBJ2-1, with D possibly matching TRBD2 (6 bases). Trimming cost V 4 bases and J 6 bases, with 11 bases left between them. The CDR3 has 13 amino acids. In germline, CDR1 is SGHNT, CDR2 YYREEE (reference sequence). CDR3 nucleotide sequence: TGTGCCAGCAGCGCGAGCGGGCTCAATGAGCAGTTCTTC. Protein sequence: CASSASGLNEQFF.

The V call is TRBV6-5, the J call TRBJ2-1; no definite D call. The CDR3 is made up of 14 amino acids. V lost 6 bases and J lost 4, with 13 bases in between. Germline V gene data show CDR1 as MNHEY and CDR2 as SVGAGI. The CDR3 loop is CASSRRSPYNEQFF. CDR3 nucleotide sequence: TGTGCCAGCAGCCGACGGTCCCCTTACAATGAGCAGTTCTTC.

V usage is TRBV4-1 and J usage is TRBJ2-2, with unresolved D. V lost 4 bases, J lost 0 bases, and 9 bases lay in between. CDR1 is MGHRA, CDR2 YSYEKL, per germline. The CDR3 totals 15 residues. CDR3 loop: CASSRLTANTGELFF. CDR3 DNA: TGCGCCAGCAGCCGACTTACAGCGAACACCGGGGAGCTGTTTTTT.

This rearrangement joins TRBV15 to TRBJ2-5; D not resolved. The CDR3 sequence is 13 residues long. Germline CDR1 reads LNHNV; CDR2 reads YYDKDF (reference sequence). With 0 bases removed from V and 4 bases from J, the gap between germline ends came to 6 bases. As DNA, the CDR3 is TGTGCCACCAGCAGAGATGTTGGAGAGACCCAGTACTTC. Its translation: CATSRDVGETQYF.

The rearrangement links TRBV4-1 to TRBJ2-5, with D possibly being TRBD1 (6 bases). The CDR3 is 14 amino acids. Deletions cut 1 base from V and 3 bases from J, with 9 bases between. Per germline, CDR1 MGHRA and CDR2 YSYEKL. CDR3 bases: TGCGCCAGCAGCCAAGTCTCAGGGGAAGAGACCCAGTACTTC. Protein: CASSQVSGEETQYF.

This clone was found once. The chain employs TRBV13 and TRBJ2-2; D possibly matches TRBD1 or TRBD2 (6 bases each). Trimming shortened V by 1 base and J by 7 bases, and 16 bases separated the two germline ends. The length of the CDR3 is 16 residues. From germline, CDR1 is PRHDT and CDR2 FYEKMQ (reference sequence). The CDR3 reads CASSLESGALSGELFF. CDR3 in DNA: TGTGCCAGCAGCTTAGAATCGGGGGCGCTAAGCGGGGAGCTGTTTTTT.

V gene TRBV9 combines with J gene TRBJ2-2, with a possible D match to TRBD1 (5 bases). The CDR3 covers 16 residues. The germline V gene encodes CDR1 SGDLS and CDR2 YYNGEE. V lost 2 bases and J lost 5, with 16 bases in between. CDR3: CASSVSDSIITGELFF. The CDR3 DNA is TGTGCCAGCAGCGTTTCTGACAGTATCATAACCGGGGAGCTGTTTTTT.

The rearrangement uses TRBV30 and TRBJ1-2, with D perhaps TRBD1 (6 bases). The V end lost 4 bases, the J end lost 2 bases, and 14 bases lay between the germline ends. The germline V gene encodes CDR1 GTSNPN and CDR2 SVGIG (reference sequence). The CDR3 length is 14 residues. The CDR3 protein is CAWNREGTNYGYTF. The DNA of the CDR3 is TGTGCCTGGAACAGGGAGGGAACGAACTATGGCTACACCTTC.

V gene TRBV28 combines with J gene TRBJ2-5, with TRBD1 identical over 9 bases. Germline V lookup: CDR1 MDHEN, CDR2 SYDVKM. The CDR3 runs to 14 residues. The J segment lost 3 bases and the V segment lost 7 bases, leaving 6 bases of the junction unmatched. CDR3 DNA: TGTGCCAGCAATAGACAGGGGGTGGAAGAGACCCAGTACTTC. Its protein is CASNRQGVEETQYF.

V and J are TRBV28 and TRBJ2-1, with D tentatively TRBD1 (5 bases). V lost 5 bases and J lost 3, with 8 bases in between. This CDR3 is 13 amino acids long. In germline, CDR1 is MDHEN, CDR2 SYDVKM. CDR3 residues: CASSHRIYNEQFF. In nucleotides, the CDR3 is TGTGCCAGCAGTCACAGGATCTACAATGAGCAGTTCTTC.

This chain joins TRBV6-5 and TRBJ1-2; no clear D gene. The CDR3 has 13 amino acids. Germline values: CDR1 MNHEY, CDR2 SVGAGI. The V end lost 2 bases, the J end lost 8 bases, and 12 bases lay between the germline ends. In DNA form, the CDR3 reads TGTGCCAGCAGTTACGTGCAGAATCACGGCTACACCTTC. Amino acid sequence: CASSYVQNHGYTF.

The chain joins TRBV19 to TRBJ1-2, with D tentatively TRBD1 (5 bases). Trimming shortened V by 5 bases and J by 4 bases, and 8 bases separated the two germline ends. The CDR3 length is 12 residues. The V gene's germline CDR1 is LNHDA and CDR2 SQIVND (reference sequence). The CDR3 loop is CASSQGVYGYTF. DNA of the CDR3: TGTGCCAGTAGTCAGGGCGTCTATGGCTACACCTTC.

The chain has TRBV19 and TRBJ2-1, with D unresolved. The CDR3 is 11 residues long. Per the germline V gene, CDR1 is LNHDA and CDR2 is SQIVND (reference sequence). Trimming took off 9 bases at V and 8 bases at J, with 11 bases between the two ends. CDR3 in amino acids: CASSAPDEQFF. CDR3 DNA: TGTGCCAGCTCCGCCCCGGATGAGCAGTTCTTC.

The chain combines TRBV18 with TRBJ2-7; D may correspond to TRBD1 or TRBD2 (5 bases each). V lost 6 bases to trimming and J lost 3 bases, with 12 bases between them. Germline-derived CDR1 and CDR2 are KGHSH and LQKENI. The CDR3 covers 13 residues. Here the CDR3 DNA reads TGTGCCAGCTCGCCGGGACCTCACTACGAGCAGTACTTC. This encodes CASSPGPHYEQYF. Complete variable domain (other parts from reference TRBV18 and TRBJ2-7): NAGVMQNPRHLVRRRGQEARLRCSPMKGHSHVYWYRQLPEEGLKFMVYLQKENIIDESGMPKERFSAEFPKEGPSILRIQQVVRGDSAAYFCASSPGPHYEQYFGPGTRLTVT.

This chain connects TRBV4-1 to TRBJ2-7; a weak D match, TRBD2 (6 bases). V lost 3 bases, J lost 4 bases, and 19 bases lay in between. This CDR3 has 16 residues. CDR1 and CDR2 from the germline V gene are MGHRA and YSYEKL. The CDR3 reads CASSHGTGRGGYEQYF. The CDR3 bases are TGCGCCAGCAGCCATGGCACCGGGCGCGGAGGGTACGAGCAGTACTTC.

In this sample, this clone turned up once. The V call is TRBV18, the J call TRBJ2-3; 7 bases are a match to TRBD2. The CDR3 is 11 residues long. V dropped 5 bases and J dropped 9; count of bases not matched to a gene: 2. Germline CDR1 reads KGHSH; CDR2 reads LQKENI. This CDR3 is CASSSGETQYF. The CDR3 coding sequence is TGTGCCAGCTCAAGCGGGGAAACGCAGTATTTT.

The chain recombines TRBV6-5 with TRBJ2-1; D is perhaps TRBD1 or TRBD2 (6 bases each). Looked up from germline, CDR1 is MNHEY and CDR2 is SVGAGI. The CDR3 runs 13 residues. Trimming took 6 bases from V and 4 from J, leaving 10 bases between them. CDR3 DNA sequence: TGTGCCAGCAGGCGGGACACTTACAATGAGCAGTTCTTC. Encoded protein: CASRRDTYNEQFF.

This chain links TRBV29-1 with TRBJ2-5; possible D gene TRBD1, 5 bases. Germline CDR1 is SQVTM and CDR2 is ANQGSEA. V was shortened by 4 bases and J by 3 bases, with 15 bases between the two germline ends. This CDR3 is built from 14 residues. For the CDR3, the DNA is TGCAGCGTTGTTCAGTTGGCAGGGAAAGAGACCCAGTACTTC. Its protein is CSVVQLAGKETQYF.

The V call is TRBV18, the J call TRBJ2-6; the D is unclear. Trimming removed 3 bases at V and 1 base at J, with 7 bases between. Germline V lookup: CDR1 KGHSH, CDR2 LQKENI. The CDR3 contains 15 residues. CDR3 protein: CASSPDISGANVLTF. CDR3 coding DNA: TGTGCCAGCTCACCCGACATATCTGGGGCCAACGTCCTGACTTTC.